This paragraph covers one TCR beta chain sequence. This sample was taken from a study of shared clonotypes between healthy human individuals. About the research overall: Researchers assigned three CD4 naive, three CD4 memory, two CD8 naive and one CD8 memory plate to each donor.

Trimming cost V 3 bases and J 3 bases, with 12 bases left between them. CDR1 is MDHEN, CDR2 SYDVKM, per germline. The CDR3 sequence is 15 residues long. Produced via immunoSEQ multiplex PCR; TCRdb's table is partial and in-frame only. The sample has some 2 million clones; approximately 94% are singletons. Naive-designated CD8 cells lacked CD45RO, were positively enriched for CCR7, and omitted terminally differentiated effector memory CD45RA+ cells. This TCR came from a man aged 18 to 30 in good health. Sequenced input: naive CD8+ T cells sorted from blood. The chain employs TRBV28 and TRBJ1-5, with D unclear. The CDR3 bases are TGTGCCAGCAGTTTGGCCGGGAGGGTCAATCAGCCCCAGCATTTT. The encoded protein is CASSLAGRVNQPQHF.